This T cell receptor (beta chain) was identified during a study of early T cells in non-severe SARS-CoV-2 infection. Across the study: Alpha and beta chains were unpaired, from unsorted whole-blood bulk RNA.

Individually, cDNA molecules had unique molecular identifiers attached to them. TCRdb reprocessed the 5' RACE reads with MiXCR, giving one entry per CDR3 protein. The sample records some 61,000 distinct CDR3 sequences, roughly 9% being singletons. Overall study findings and caveats: There was a bias toward anti-spike CD8 responses in VDJdb matching, which missed private and CD4 specificities.

Only a few counts were recorded for this clonotype. Its antigen is as yet unknown. This CDR3 is 10 amino acids long. The V end lost 4 bases, the J end lost 7 bases, and 7 bases lay between the germline ends. Germline assignment: CDR1 SQVTM and CDR2 ANQGSEA. This sequence was found in an adult who was a healthcare worker with PCR-confirmed SARS-CoV-2 infection or an uninfected control (not recorded which). This sequence joins TRBV29-1 and TRBJ2-5; D perhaps matches TRBD1 (5 bases). Source material: whole blood. As DNA, the CDR3 is TGCAGCGTTGGCAGGGCGACCCAGTACTTC. Its translation is CSVGRATQYF.